This T cell receptor (beta chain) was documented in a study of cytomegalovirus exposure and HLA in healthy donors. This clone was counted a few times. The PCR was carried out with 60 Vbeta primers and 13 Jbeta primers. Sequenced by immunoSEQ multiplex PCR; TCRdb stores in-frame clones only, minus some. Of roughly 99,000 clones in the sample, about 74% are singletons; the top ten hold about 1.8%. This CDR3 spans 16 amino acids. The germline gives CDR1 SGHRS, CDR2 YFSETQ. The germline V and J ends were trimmed by 4 bases and 3 bases, with 18 bases remaining between them. The V call is TRBV5-1, the J call TRBJ2-3; D gene uncertain. The clonotype originates from a male donor in good health and CMV-seronegative. The sequencing input was PBMCs. The CDR3: CASSRVAQSITDTQYF. The CDR3 nucleotides read TGCGCCAGCAGCAGAGTAGCCCAGTCTATTACAGATACGCAGTATTTT.